This TCR beta chain was recovered during a study of identifying expanded T cells in peripheral blood. General observations from the study: Clone count variance between roughly 2-week samples rose with total template count. About 1.2 clones differed between technical replicates, versus roughly 17 and 20 over time.

Worth noting for this clone: Its antigen is as yet unknown.

During the collection period, no donor immune events like infections were recorded. The germline V gene has CDR1 SGHRS and CDR2 YFSETQ. The CDR3 is made up of 16 amino acids. V lost 0 bases to trimming and J lost 7 bases; unmatched junction nucleotides: 4. TCRdb keeps only in-frame clones here, not all; method: immunoSEQ multiplex PCR. In the table there are roughly 100,000 clones, approximately 90% of which are singletons. The chain combines TRBV5-1 with TRBJ2-1; 13 nucleotides align to TRBD2. The source is a person aged 18 to 75 in good health. Sequencing was done on a sample of blood. CDR3 sequence reads: CASSLEGTSGKNEQFF. Here the CDR3 DNA reads TGCGCCAGCAGCTTGGAAGGGACTAGCGGGAAAAATGAGCAGTTCTTC.